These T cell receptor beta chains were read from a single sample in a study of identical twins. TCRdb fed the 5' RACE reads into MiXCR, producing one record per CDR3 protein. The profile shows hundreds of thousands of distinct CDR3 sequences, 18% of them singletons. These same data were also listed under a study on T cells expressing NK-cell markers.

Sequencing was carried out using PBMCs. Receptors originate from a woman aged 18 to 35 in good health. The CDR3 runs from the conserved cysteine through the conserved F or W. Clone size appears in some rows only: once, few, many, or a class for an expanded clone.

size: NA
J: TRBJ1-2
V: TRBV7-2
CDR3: CASSLGLSYGYTF

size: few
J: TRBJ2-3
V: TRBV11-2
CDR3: CASSPLGESTDTQYF

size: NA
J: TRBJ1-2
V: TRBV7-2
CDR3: CASSLASRADGYTF

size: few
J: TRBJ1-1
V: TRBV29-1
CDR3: CSGHRVSTEAFF

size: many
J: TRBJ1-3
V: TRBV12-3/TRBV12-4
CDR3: CASSEIHSGNTIYF

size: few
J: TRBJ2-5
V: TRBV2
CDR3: CASTGRGLETQYF

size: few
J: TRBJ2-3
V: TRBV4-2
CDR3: CASSQDWEGPFPPDTQYF

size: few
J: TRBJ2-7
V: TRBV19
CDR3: CASSRHQGSTYEQYF

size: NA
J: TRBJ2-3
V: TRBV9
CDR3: CASSVLRDAADTQYF

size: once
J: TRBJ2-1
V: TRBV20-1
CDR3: CSAKSGVDNEQFF

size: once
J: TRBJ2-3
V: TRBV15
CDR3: CATSRGRGGDTQYF

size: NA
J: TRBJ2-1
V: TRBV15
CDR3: CATRNVAGAMVEQFF

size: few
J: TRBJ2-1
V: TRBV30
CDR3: CAWSQLGNEQFF

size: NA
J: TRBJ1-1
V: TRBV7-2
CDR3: CASSLAKGFDYTEAFF

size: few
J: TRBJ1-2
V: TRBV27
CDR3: CASSSQTGEDGYTF

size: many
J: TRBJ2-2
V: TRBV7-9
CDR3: CASISGLVMGELFF

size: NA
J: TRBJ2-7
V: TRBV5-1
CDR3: CATKPGVGYEQYF

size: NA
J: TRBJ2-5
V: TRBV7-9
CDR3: CASRLGGSQETQYF

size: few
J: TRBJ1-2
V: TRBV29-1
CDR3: CSAWGDREEVTF

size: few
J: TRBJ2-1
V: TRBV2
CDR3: CASSESIADPSYNEQFF

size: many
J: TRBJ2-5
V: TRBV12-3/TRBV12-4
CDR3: CASSLQDSEGETQYF

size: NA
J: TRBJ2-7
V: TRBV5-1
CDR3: CASSPGRDYSYEQYF

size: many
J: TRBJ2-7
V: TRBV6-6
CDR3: CASKGLSYEQYF

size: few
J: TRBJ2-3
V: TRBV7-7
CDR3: CASSPMGREADTQYF

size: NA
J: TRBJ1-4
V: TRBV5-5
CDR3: CASSVPGQLNSTNEKLFF

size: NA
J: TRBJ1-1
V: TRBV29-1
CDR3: CSVVGGNTEAFF

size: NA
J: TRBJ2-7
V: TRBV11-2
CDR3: CASSLDRGGFGYEQYF

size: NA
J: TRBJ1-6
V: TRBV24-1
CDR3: CATTLRGDSPLHF